This entry is about one TCR beta chain. This clone was picked up a small number of times. No antigen is known for it. Per-nucleotide qualities are absent, and no much larger clonotype sits a single base away. The data were obtained in a study of cytomegalovirus exposure and HLA in healthy donors (dated by TCRdb to the late 2010s). Describing the broader study: An earlier analysis of 587 of the donors reported around 280 Gb of sequence data and roughly 120 million unique TCR beta sequences obtained from roughly 170 million T cells. An early release covering more than 500 HLA-typed donors comprised about 300 gigabases of sequencing data and approximately 85 million unique TCR sequences. Among the roughly 400 genotyped donors, approximately 76% belonged to the genetic ancestry cluster associated with self-reported Caucasian donors. The study was designed to test whether signatures of past pathogen exposure could be identified by cataloging public T cell receptors. The study profiled the T cell repertoires of more than 500 subjects by immunosequencing and related them to cytomegalovirus serostatus. Besides the first cohort of roughly 700 subjects, a separate validation cohort made up of about 120 different subjects was used. To predict cytomegalovirus infection status, the study combined high-throughput TCR immunosequencing, statistical association of individual TCRs with disease status, and machine learning. A later analysis re-analyzed previously published TCR beta repertoires from approximately 670 donors and added high-resolution HLA genotyping to study TCR occurrence patterns. Rather than using new phenotypic data, the later analysis identified candidate immune exposures from TCR beta sequences and from how often those sequences occurred across donors. An earlier analysis of roughly 580 of the donors used high-throughput TCR beta sequencing to judge whether each TCR beta V gene segment behaved as functional or pseudogenic. Donor age, sex, ethnicity and CMV serostatus were compiled alongside the repertoire data. In a later genetic analysis, genome-wide SNP genotypes for about three fifths of the 666 donors were used, and that subset was treated as a discovery cohort. Every repertoire in the discovery cohort had been generated on one and the same sequencing platform. Both class I and class II loci were covered by HLA typing, at four-digit resolution. Typing coverage varied by locus: about 620-630 donors for A, B, C, DRB1 and DQB1; some 520 for DQA1; 606 for DPA1; fewer than 480 for DPB1. About five DR-DQ haplotypes were handled as single units for association and clustering because linkage in the cohort was strong. On average, over 200,000 unique TCR beta nucleotide sequences were sequenced per donor among 398 genotyped donors of the cohort, with about 17% of those sequences being non-productive. Overall study results and their limits: Compared with equally common non-associated chains, HLA-associated TCR beta chains in a later analysis were more clonally expanded and had lower generation probabilities. Because HLA typing was unavailable for some donors at each locus, only the typed subset was used in association tests. According to a later genetic analysis, donors in an Asian-associated ancestry cluster had fewer N-insertions in productive TCRs than the approximately 670-donor mean. V-gene and J-gene trimming of TCR beta chains was associated with a missense DCLRE1C variant in a later genetic analysis, and the association was replicated in an independent cohort. A few of the identified cytomegalovirus-associated TCR beta chains were confirmed in vitro to be specific for cytomegalovirus antigens. In a later analysis, several top co-occurrence clusters were reported to appear linked to parvovirus B19, influenza, CMV and Epstein-Barr virus. A further reported finding was that TCR beta sequences accurately predicted the HLA-A and HLA-B alleles for most subjects in the first cohort. In a later analysis, the rate of TCR association differed among HLA loci, with DRB1 alleles having the most associated TCRs and HLA-C alleles having the fewest. Immune exposure information for the cohort was limited to CMV serostatus. A cluster of highly shared sequence variants was judged likely to be a technical artifact of the sequencing pipeline. It was suggested by the authors that the approach could potentially be generalized to other disease states and immunological phenotypes. Sequencing depth was assumed to be roughly uniform across donors in the presence/absence analyses, though that assumption may not hold. Linkage disequilibrium might explain the correlated functional status among segregating V segments, but an unknown experimental factor could not be excluded. Across donors, most TCR sequences were observed very rarely, whereas some public TCRs were present in many individuals. According to a later analysis, most CMV-associated TCR beta chains appeared to be HLA-restricted, and the HLA associations seemed to be driven largely by CMV exposure. The classifier was reported to diagnose cytomegalovirus status with high specificity and sensitivity in both the original and validation cohorts. The earlier analysis of 587 of the donors excluded 15 to 20 rarely observed V segments, including chromosome 9 orphons, because counts were too low. In a later analysis, some 17,000 TCR beta sequences were associated with specific HLA alleles at a false discovery rate of 0.05. In an earlier analysis of approximately 590 of the donors, most TCR beta V segments appeared in productive rearrangements about 87% or about 30% of the time, broadly matching IMGT annotations. The cohort was sequenced for TCR beta chains only, and without alpha or paired-chain data the features that could be detected were limited. When HLA alleles, especially DR and DQ, strongly co-occurred, TCR associations were difficult to assign to individual alleles. A total of 150 to 200 TCR beta chains were listed by the study as associated with cytomegalovirus.

The method behind the library was the immunoSEQ multiplex PCR assay. A mixture of 60 forward primers for TCR Vbeta segments and 13 reverse primers for TCR Jbeta segments was used in the multiplex PCR. A multiplex PCR assay on genomic DNA amplified the CDR3 region of rearranged TCR beta genes. Amplified TCR beta libraries were sequenced as 87-base-pair reads on the Illumina HiSeq System. The published analysis was carried out like this. A later analysis counted about 80 million unique TCR beta chains across the 690 or so repertoires, and some 11 million of these chains were shared by at least two donors. A nearest-neighbor algorithm error-corrected the raw reads and collapsed the reads into unique sequences, merging closely related sequences to remove PCR and sequencing errors. V, D and J gene segments were assigned by aligning CDR3 sequences to IMGT reference sequences. For a sequence to be retained, at least a six-nucleotide match to both a V gene segment and a J gene segment was required. Rearrangements were classified as productive when the CDR3 lacked stop codons and remained in frame with V and J, and all other rearrangements were classified as non-productive. CDR3 was defined by IMGT convention, running from the second conserved V-encoded cysteine to the conserved J-encoded phenylalanine. In an earlier analysis of around 640 of the donors, sequences lacking an unambiguous match to a single V gene segment were excluded. An earlier analysis of 587 of the donors classified V segments as functional when productive rearrangements were above 56.7% and as segregating when the standard deviation between donors was above 5%. To diagnose cytomegalovirus status from the catalog of TCR beta chain sequences, a statistical classification framework was built. A later analysis assigned V and J genes by comparing TCR nucleotide sequences with IMGT/GENE-DB human TR gene sequences. A later analysis assigned CDR3 sequences and most-parsimonious VDJ recombination scenarios with the TCRdist pipeline. In a later analysis, each TCR beta chain was defined by its CDR3 amino acid sequence together with its V-gene family, and reads lacking a unique V-gene family were excluded. As a way to deal with suspected cross-contamination and a sequencing artifact, a later analysis dropped approximately 590 nucleotide sequences that were highly shared and had low generation probability. In a later analysis, a clonal expansion index was calculated for each public chain from normalized within-repertoire ranks of inferred template counts. In a later analysis, generation probabilities were computed using a VDJ recombination model fitted to out-of-frame rearrangements, and the results were checked against IGoR. Hypergeometric tests were used in a later analysis to score TCR-TCR, TCR-HLA and TCR-CMV co-occurrence, with a repertoire-size bias correction applied to the TCR pairs. False discovery rates were estimated in a later analysis by permuting HLA or CMV assignments 20 times. In a later analysis, co-occurring TCRs were grouped using DBSCAN, and TCRdist sequence similarity was added for clustering within HLA-allele-positive subsets. For co-occurrence clustering, repertoires with fewer than 30,000 or more than 120,000 public chains were excluded, along with four to six repertoires with anomalous nucleotide sharing. As stored in TCRdb, this immuneACCESS dataset retains in-frame rearrangements with V and J assigned. A fraction of the clones does not appear; measured against another copy, unresolved V genes explain less than half of the discrepancy, and the remainder lacks a known reason. The DNA was the basis for D and trimming; V, J and clone size are from that table. This sample lists about 170,000 clones; under 90% were detected once. Of the sample, around 1.5% falls within the top ten clones.

The cohort comprised some 700 healthy bone marrow donors. At the time of sampling, all cohort members were nominally healthy, though unrecorded immune exposures were likely present. The donor tested CMV seronegative and was one of the 352 seronegative cohort members. Every donor gave a peripheral blood sample, and the peripheral blood mononuclear cells from that sample were used for TCR beta sequencing. The Qiagen DNeasy Blood Extraction Kit was used to extract genomic DNA from the blood cell samples. This sequence was found in a male donor in good health and CMV-seronegative. Material for sequencing was PBMCs.

The sequenced DNA: TGTGCCAGCAGCTTACGGGGGGCTGATACGCAGTATTTT. Its product reads: CASSLRGADTQYF. The chain couples TRBV5-8 to TRBJ2-3; D gene: possibly TRBD2, on 7 matching bases. The CDR3, from cysteine to phenylalanine, totals 13 residues. The read is trimmed to its CDR3 DNA, 39 bases read in frame from base 1. V and J are truncated by 2 bases and 6 bases respectively, leaving an intervening sequence of 10 bases. Reading the germline V gene gives CDR1 SGHTS and CDR2 YDEGEE.